The 21 T cell receptor beta chains in this list originate from one sample, sequenced in a study of cytomegalovirus exposure and HLA in healthy donors (TCRdb year 2017). Libraries were made using the immunoSEQ multiplex PCR assay. The multiplex PCR relied on a mix of 60 forward primers for TCR Vbeta segments and 13 reverse primers for TCR Jbeta segments. In its TCRdb copy, this immuneACCESS table keeps in-frame sequences only and misses some clones. Where compared with another copy, unresolved V genes explain less than half of these, and the others have no known cause. For this sample there are over 100,000 clones; 9.5% to 13% appear just once. Of the sample, about 5% falls within the top ten clones. Source material: PBMCs. These TCRs come from a man aged 40-49 years in good health and CMV-seropositive.

The chain employs TRBV16 and TRBJ2-1, with D possibly matching TRBD2 (5 bases). Trimming removed 7 bases at V and 8 bases at J, with 9 bases between. The V gene's germline CDR1 is KGHSY and CDR2 FQNENV. The CDR3 totals 11 residues. Written as DNA, the CDR3 is TGTGCCAGCACACCCGGGGATGAGCAGTTCTTC. Protein sequence: CASTPGDEQFF.

This chain joins TRBV4-1 and TRBJ1-5; 7 positions match TRBD1. The J segment lost 6 bases and the V segment lost 8 bases, leaving 22 bases of the junction unmatched. The V gene's germline CDR1 is MGHRA and CDR2 YSYEKL. This CDR3 is built from 18 residues. The CDR3 reads CASSEGAARRLQGQPQHF. The CDR3 DNA reads as TGCGCCAGCTCAGAGGGGGCCGCGCGGCGGCTCCAGGGTCAGCCCCAGCATTTT.

This clone came up a few times. This chain joins TRBV9 and TRBJ2-1; D unresolved. V lost 5 bases, J lost 7 bases, and 13 bases lay in between. Germline V gene lookup returns CDR1 SGDLS and CDR2 YYNGEE. The CDR3 loop spans 13 amino acids. DNA for the CDR3: TGTGCCAGCAGTAGAGGTCTGTATAATGAGCAGTTCTTC. Its translation: CASSRGLYNEQFF. Full variable domain (remainder filled in from reference TRBV9 and TRBJ2-1): DSGVTQTPKHLITATGQRVTLRCSPRSGDLSVYWYQQSLDQGLQFLIQYYNGEERAKGNILERFSAQQFPDLHSELNLSSLELGDSALYFCASSRGLYNEQFFGPGTRLTVL.

In its sample, this clone was seen a few times. The V call is TRBV6-1, the J call TRBJ2-1, with 7 bases matching TRBD2. This CDR3 contains 14 residues. Trimming at V came to 7 bases and at J to 5 bases, leaving 8 bases not matched to a gene. The V gene's germline CDR1 is MNHNS and CDR2 SASEGT. This CDR3 is CASTLSGLNNEQFF. For the CDR3, the DNA is TGTGCCAGCACATTGTCGGGACTAAACAATGAGCAGTTCTTC.

This clone was detected a few times. V gene TRBV5-8 combines with J gene TRBJ2-4; 8 bases align to TRBD2. Per the germline V gene, CDR1 is SGHTS and CDR2 is YDEGEE. With 6 bases clipped from V and 1 base from J, the junction kept 6 bases outside the gene matches. This CDR3 region has 15 residues. The CDR3 DNA follows: TGTGCCAGCAAGCCAGCGGGAGCGGCCAAAAACATTCAGTACTTC. It is translated as CASKPAGAAKNIQYF.

The chain joins TRBV7-6 to TRBJ2-3; D gene uncertain. This CDR3 is 13 amino acids long. The V end lost 5 bases, the J end lost 6 bases, and 12 bases lay between the germline ends. CDR1 is SGHVS, CDR2 FNYEAQ, per germline. The CDR3: CASSNYHTDTQYF. In DNA, the CDR3 is TGTGCCAGCAGCAACTATCACACGGATACGCAGTATTTT.

The V and J genes are TRBV10-2 and TRBJ2-1, with a tentative D call TRBD2 (6 bases). The CDR3 has 17 residues. Between the trimmed V and J ends, which lost 8 bases and 7 bases, there was a span of 27 bases. Per the germline V gene, CDR1 is WSHSY and CDR2 is SAAADI. This CDR3 is CASRNRLGRYDVNEQFF. CDR3 bases: TGCGCCAGCCGAAATCGACTAGGAAGATACGATGTTAATGAGCAGTTCTTC.

This clone was counted between two and nine times. The chain links TRBV19 to TRBJ2-1; a weak D match, TRBD2 (8 bases). V lost 5 bases and J lost 9, with 14 bases in between. The germline CDR1 and CDR2 sequences are LNHDA and SQIVND (reference sequence). The length of the CDR3 is 13 residues. The CDR3 here is CASSEGAGGEQFF. The CDR3 nucleotides read TGTGCCAGTAGTGAGGGGGCGGGGGGTGAGCAGTTCTTC. The variable domain in full, completed from reference TRBV19 and TRBJ2-1, reads DGGITQSPKYLFRKEGQNVTLSCEQNLNHDAMYWYRQDPGQGLRLIYYSQIVNDFQKGDIAEGYSVSREKKESFPLTVTSAQKNPTAFYLCASSEGAGGEQFFGPGTRLTVL.

Turning to this clone: A read error may produce the germline difference seen at one junction end. The CDR3 here is CASSPSGGYNEQFF. In DNA, the CDR3 is TGTGCTAGCAGCCCTAGCGGGGGCTACAATGAGCAGTTCTTC. This sequence joins TRBV7-7 and TRBJ2-1, with 10 nucleotides matching TRBD2. The CDR3 consists of 14 residues. CDR1 and CDR2 from the germline V gene are SSHAT and FNYEAQ (reference sequence).

This chain joins TRBV11-2 and TRBJ1-2; 7 bases align to TRBD1. This CDR3 is 15 amino acids long. From germline, CDR1 is SGHAT and CDR2 FQNNGV. Unmatched junction bases numbered 13, after V lost 7 bases and J lost 5 bases. CDR3: CASIRYRDSLYGYTF. DNA of the CDR3: TGTGCCAGCATCAGATACCGGGACAGCCTTTATGGCTACACCTTC.

This clone was observed a few times. The gene calls are TRBV4-3 and TRBJ2-5, with D possibly being TRBD1 (6 bases). The CDR3 extends over 15 amino acids. V shed 0 bases and J shed 5 bases, with 13 bases lying between them. The germline CDR1 and CDR2 sequences are LGHNA and YSLEER. CDR3 residues: CASSQDGGREETQYF. CDR3 bases: TGCGCCAGCAGCCAAGATGGGGGCAGGGAGGAGACCCAGTACTTC.

The J gene is TRBJ2-5, the V gene TRBV4-1; 7 bases are shared with TRBD2. The CDR3 has 15 residues. Germline CDR1 reads MGHRA; CDR2 reads YSYEKL. The ends lost 4 bases at V and 5 bases at J; junction bases unmatched: 10. In DNA, the CDR3 is TGCGCCAGCAGCCGCCTCCCTGGGGGAGGGGAGACCCAGTACTTC. Amino acids: CASSRLPGGGETQYF.

The chain joins TRBV28 to TRBJ2-7, with 8 bases lining up with TRBD1. This CDR3 has 15 residues. Trimming removed 5 bases from V and 2 bases from J; junction bases left unmatched: 8. CDR1 and CDR2 (germline): MDHEN, SYDVKM. CDR3 sequence (DNA): TGTGCCAGCAGTCTCCGGGACAGGAAAACCTACGAGCAGTACTTC. Residues: CASSLRDRKTYEQYF.

This clone occurred a few times. This likely comes from a read error, as the CDR3 has no conserved phenylalanine or tryptophan at its end. The DNA is left out, because the CDR3 cannot be placed on it with certainty; the CDR3 is given as TCRdb lists it. J is TRBJ2-7 and V is TRBV6-5; the table's D call of TRBD1 was not tested on the DNA. The CDR3 length equals 14 residues, ends included. Looked up from germline, CDR1 is MNHEY and CDR2 is SVGAGI. This chain's CDR3 is CASTPTGPRAEKYL.

The chain has TRBV6-1 and TRBJ2-6; D is ambiguous. Per germline, CDR1 MNHNS and CDR2 SASEGT. V lost 0 bases and J lost 2, with 8 bases in between. This CDR3 has 16 residues. The CDR3 is CASSEAIGAGANVLTF. The CDR3 nucleotides read TGTGCCAGCAGTGAAGCGATAGGAGCTGGGGCCAACGTCCTGACTTTC.

The chain is built from TRBV7-2 and TRBJ1-3; the D gene is possibly TRBD1 (6 bases). This CDR3 is built from 15 residues. V lost 1 base to trimming and J lost 0 bases, with 7 bases between them. Germline V CDR1 and CDR2: SGHTA, FQGNSA. The CDR3 here is CASSLVGGSGNTIYF. Here the CDR3 DNA reads TGTGCCAGCAGCTTAGTAGGGGGCTCTGGAAACACCATATATTTT. The full variable domain, completed using reference TRBV7-2 and TRBJ1-3, is GAGVSQSPSNKVTEKGKDVELRCDPISGHTALYWYRQSLGQGLEFLIYFQGNSAPDKSGLPSDRFSAERTGGSVSTLTIQRTQQEDSAVYLCASSLVGGSGNTIYFGEGSWLTVV.

This clone has more than one count but fewer than ten. The chain employs TRBV6-4 and TRBJ2-1; TRBD2 matches 14 bases. The CDR3 has 14 residues. J gave up 9 bases and V 2 bases, and 0 bases lay outside the gene matches. In germline, CDR1 is MRHNA, CDR2 SNTAGT. The CDR3 DNA reads TGTGCCAGCAGTGACGGGACTAGCGGGGGTGAGCAGTTCTTC. Translated, it gives CASSDGTSGGEQFF.

This clone was observed a few times. J is TRBJ2-5 and V is TRBV18; D may be TRBD2 (6 bases). Trimming stripped 0 bases from V and 0 bases from J, with 14 bases between. Germline lookup yields CDR1 KGHSH and CDR2 LQKENI. The CDR3 extends over 17 amino acids. As DNA, the CDR3 is TGTGCCAGCTCACCACCGTGGGGTTCGGGGGACCAAGAGACCCAGTACTTC. Translated: CASSPPWGSGDQETQYF.

Only a few counts were recorded for this clone. CDR3 nucleotides: TGTGCCAGCAGCTTAGTGTTGCTAGCGGACCAACAAGAGACCCAGTACTTC. As protein: CASSLVLLADQQETQYF. The chain uses TRBV7-2 and TRBJ2-5, with 7 nucleotides matching TRBD2. V was clipped by 1 base and J by 2 bases; unmatched bases: 10. The CDR3 is 17 residues long. Germline-derived CDR1 and CDR2 are SGHTA and FQGNSA.

This clone came up a few times. The chain combines TRBV27 with TRBJ2-1; 9 bases map to TRBD2. There are 16 residues in the CDR3. After removal of 0 bases from V and 8 bases from J, the junction contained 8 bases not matched to a gene. CDR1 MNHEY and CDR2 SMNVEV come from the germline V gene (reference sequence). CDR3 loop: CASSLSAGGPRHEQFF. The CDR3 bases are TGTGCCAGCAGTTTATCTGCGGGAGGGCCGCGTCATGAGCAGTTCTTC.

This clone was detected only a few times. This sequence joins TRBV7-2 and TRBJ2-6; the D gene is possibly TRBD1 (6 bases). The CDR3 has 14 amino acids. From germline, CDR1 is SGHTA and CDR2 FQGNSA. Between the trimmed V and J ends, which lost 5 bases and 4 bases, there was a span of 9 bases. DNA for the CDR3: TGTGCCAGCAGCCCCGGACAGGGGGCCAACGTCCTGACTTTC. It specifies CASSPGQGANVLTF.